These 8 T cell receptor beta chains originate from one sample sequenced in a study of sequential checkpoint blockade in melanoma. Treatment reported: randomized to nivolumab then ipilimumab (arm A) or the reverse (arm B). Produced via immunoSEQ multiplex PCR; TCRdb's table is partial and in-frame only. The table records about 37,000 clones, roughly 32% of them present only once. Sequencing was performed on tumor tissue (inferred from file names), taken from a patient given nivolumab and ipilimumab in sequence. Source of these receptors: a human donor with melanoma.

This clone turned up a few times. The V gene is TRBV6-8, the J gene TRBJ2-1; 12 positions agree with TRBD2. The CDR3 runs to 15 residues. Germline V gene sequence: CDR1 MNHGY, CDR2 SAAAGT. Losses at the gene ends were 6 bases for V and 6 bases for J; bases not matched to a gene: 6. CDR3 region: CASSPTSGRGNEQFF. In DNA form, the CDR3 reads TGTGCCAGCAGCCCGACTAGCGGGAGAGGCAATGAGCAGTTCTTC.

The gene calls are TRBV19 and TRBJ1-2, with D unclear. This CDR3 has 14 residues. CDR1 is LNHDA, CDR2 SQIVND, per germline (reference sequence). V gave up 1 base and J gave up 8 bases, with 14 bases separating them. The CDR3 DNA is TGTGCCAGTAGTATAGCGAAGGGTATTGGGGGCTACACCTTC. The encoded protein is CASSIAKGIGGYTF.

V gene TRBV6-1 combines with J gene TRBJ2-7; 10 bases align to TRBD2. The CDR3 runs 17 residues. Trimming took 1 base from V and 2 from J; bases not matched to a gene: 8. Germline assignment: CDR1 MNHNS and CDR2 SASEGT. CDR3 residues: CASSEGASGSGTYEQYF. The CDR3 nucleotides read TGTGCCAGCAGTGAAGGGGCTAGCGGGAGCGGGACCTACGAGCAGTACTTC.

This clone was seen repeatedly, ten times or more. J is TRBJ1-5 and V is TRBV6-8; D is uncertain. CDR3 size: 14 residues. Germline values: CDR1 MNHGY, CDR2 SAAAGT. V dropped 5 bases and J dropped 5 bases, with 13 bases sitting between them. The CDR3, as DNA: TGTGCCAGCAGTATAACCCCGTCGCATCAGCCCCAGCATTTT. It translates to CASSITPSHQPQHF.

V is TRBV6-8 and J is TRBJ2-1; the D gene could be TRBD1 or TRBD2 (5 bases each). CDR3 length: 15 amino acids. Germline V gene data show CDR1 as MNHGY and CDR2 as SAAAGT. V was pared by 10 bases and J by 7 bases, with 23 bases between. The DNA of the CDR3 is TGTGCCACCGCTGGTACGGGGACCTCGGGAAATGAGCAGTTCTTC. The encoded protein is CATAGTGTSGNEQFF.

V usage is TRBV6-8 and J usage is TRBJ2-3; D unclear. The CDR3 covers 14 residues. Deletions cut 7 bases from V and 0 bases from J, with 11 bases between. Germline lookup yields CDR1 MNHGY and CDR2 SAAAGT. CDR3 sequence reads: CASTWRSSTDTQYF. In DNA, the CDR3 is TGTGCCAGCACGTGGCGGAGTAGCACAGATACGCAGTATTTT.

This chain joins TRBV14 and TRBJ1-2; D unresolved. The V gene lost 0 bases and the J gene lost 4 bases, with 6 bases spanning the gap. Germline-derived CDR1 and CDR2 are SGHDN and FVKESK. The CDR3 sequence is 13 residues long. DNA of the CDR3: TGTGCCAGCAGCCAAGATCAGGTCTATGGCTACACCTTC. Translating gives CASSQDQVYGYTF. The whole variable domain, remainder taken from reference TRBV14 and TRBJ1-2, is EAGVTQFPSHSVIEKGQTVTLRCDPISGHDNLYWYRRVMGKEIKFLLHFVKESKQDESGMPNNRFLAERTGGTYSTLKVQPAELEDSGVYFCASSQDQVYGYTFGSGTRLTVV.

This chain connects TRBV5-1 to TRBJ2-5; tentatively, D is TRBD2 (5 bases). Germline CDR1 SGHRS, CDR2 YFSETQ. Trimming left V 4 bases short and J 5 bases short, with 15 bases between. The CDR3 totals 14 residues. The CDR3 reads CASSPGGSVETQYF. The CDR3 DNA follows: TGCGCCAGCAGCCCGGGTGGGAGTGTGGAGACCCAGTACTTC.